The next 25 T cell receptor beta chains were all read from a single sample in a study of T-cell reconstitution after alpha-beta-depleted transplantation in children. It was with unique molecular identifiers that the TCRbeta library was prepared. TCRdb reprocessed the PCR reads with MiXCR, giving one entry per CDR3 protein. In the table there are 350,000 to 400,000 distinct CDR3 sequences, roughly 20% of which are singletons. Sequenced here: PBMCs from the stem cell graft donor, sampled from the stem cell graft. The receptors originated from a human donor who donated a stem cell graft to a child with acute myeloid leukemia.

There are many counts of this clonotype. V and J are TRBV29-1 and TRBJ2-7; D remains ambiguous. The V end was cut by 7 bases, the J end by 1 base, with 8 bases between. The CDR3 spans 11 residues. Germline V lookup: CDR1 SQVTM, CDR2 ANQGSEA. The CDR3: CSGSYSYEQYF. The CDR3 nucleotides read TGCAGCGGTTCCTATTCCTACGAGCAGTACTTC.

This clonotype has more than one count but fewer than ten. The CDR3, as DNA: TGTGCCAGCTCACCCCTAGCGGGAAGCAATGAGCAGTTCTTC. Encoded protein: CASSPLAGSNEQFF. V and J are TRBV18 and TRBJ2-1, with 9 bases identical to TRBD2. After removal of 3 bases from V and 6 bases from J, the junction contained 3 bases not matched to a gene. The CDR3 is 14 amino acids. Germline values: CDR1 KGHSH, CDR2 LQKENI.

The chain joins TRBV5-4 to TRBJ1-5, with TRBD1 matching 9 bases. Trimming took 5 bases from V and 6 from J; bases not matched to a gene: 6. Germline V lookup: CDR1 SGHNT, CDR2 YYREEE (reference sequence). The CDR3 loop spans 14 amino acids. In nucleotides, the CDR3 is TGTGCCAGCAGTCTACAGGGGGCGGGTCAGCCCCAGCATTTT. This encodes CASSLQGAGQPQHF.

The gene calls are TRBV28 and TRBJ2-7, with D hard to call. CDR1 is MDHEN and CDR2 is SYDVKM in the germline V gene. V was pared by 3 bases and J by 3 bases, with 6 bases between. The CDR3 has 12 residues. The CDR3 reads CASSFPNYEQYF. The DNA of the CDR3 is TGTGCCAGCAGTTTCCCCAACTACGAGCAGTACTTC.

This clonotype was counted a few times. The CDR3 nucleotides are TGCAGTGCTTACGGACTAGGAGGCGAGCAGTACTTC. Translation gives CSAYGLGGEQYF. The chain uses TRBV20-1 and TRBJ2-7; 7 nucleotides line up with TRBD2. V gave up 5 bases and J gave up 6 bases; unmatched junction bases: 7. The CDR3 has 12 amino acids. Germline V gene sequence: CDR1 DFQATT, CDR2 SNEGSKA (reference sequence).

This clonotype was observed a few times. The chain employs TRBV28 and TRBJ2-1; D unclear. The CDR3 runs 14 residues. V shed 2 bases and J shed 6 bases, with 11 bases lying between them. The germline V gene has CDR1 MDHEN and CDR2 SYDVKM. CDR3 DNA sequence: TGTGCCAGCAGTTTAGGTGGGCAGAGCAATGAGCAGTTCTTC. Protein product: CASSLGGQSNEQFF.

There are a few counts of this clonotype. V gene TRBV6-1 combines with J gene TRBJ2-5, with 7 nucleotides matching TRBD1. Germline V gene lookup returns CDR1 MNHNS and CDR2 SASEGT. J gave up 9 bases and V 5 bases, and 18 bases lay outside the gene matches. CDR3 length equals 16 residues. The CDR3, as DNA: TGTGCCAGCAGTCCCCTGACAGGGCCGGAACGTGGGGCCCAGTACTTC. Encoded protein: CASSPLTGPERGAQYF.

This clonotype was observed a handful of times. The rearrangement uses TRBV6-2 or TRBV6-3 and TRBJ2-2, with 12 bases identical to TRBD2. Germline CDR1 and CDR2: MNHEY and SVGEGT. Trimming removed 4 bases from V and 2 bases from J; junction bases left unmatched: 8. CDR3 size: 18 residues. The DNA for the CDR3 is TGTGCCAGCAGTTTCCAGACTAGCGGGAGTGTAAACACCGGGGAGCTGTTTTTT. Amino acids: CASSFQTSGSVNTGELFF.

In its sample, this clonotype was seen a few times. This chain links TRBV6-1 with TRBJ1-1; D is possibly TRBD1 (5 bases). Trimming took off 5 bases at V and 5 bases at J, with 21 bases between the two ends. Germline lookup yields CDR1 MNHNS and CDR2 SASEGT. The CDR3 consists of 16 residues. The CDR3 DNA reads TGTGCCAGCAGTCCTTTACAATCGGGCGAGGGGACTGAAGCTTTCTTT. It codes for CASSPLQSGEGTEAFF.

This clonotype has a count of ten or more. The J gene is TRBJ1-5, the V gene TRBV7-6; D is unclear. The V gene's germline CDR1 is SGHVS and CDR2 FNYEAQ. CDR3 length: 20 residues. V was trimmed by 2 bases and J by 1 base, leaving 24 bases between them. The CDR3 region has the DNA TGTGCCAGCAGCTTAATCCGTGTATTTTCGGGCACCGAAAGCAATCAGCCCCAGCATTTT. Translation gives CASSLIRVFSGTESNQPQHF.

This chain connects TRBV27 to TRBJ2-7; no clear D gene. Germline CDR1 MNHEY, CDR2 SMNVEV (reference sequence). Trimming pared 3 bases from V and 3 bases from J, leaving 12 bases between. This CDR3 has 14 residues. CDR3 region: CASSFVSQVYEQYF. CDR3 sequence (DNA): TGTGCCAGCAGTTTTGTCAGTCAGGTCTACGAGCAGTACTTC.

The chain combines TRBV7-2 with TRBJ2-5, with D unclear. CDR1 and CDR2 (germline): SGHTA, FQGNSA. V lost 0 bases to trimming and J lost 5 bases, with 13 bases between them. There are 15 residues in the CDR3. CDR3 DNA: TGTGCCAGCAGCTTAGCTACCATGGATGGGGAGACCCAGTACTTC. This encodes CASSLATMDGETQYF.

This clonotype was picked up many times. V and J are TRBV12-3 or TRBV12-4 and TRBJ2-7; D assignment may be TRBD1 or TRBD2 (5 bases each). This CDR3 is built from 15 residues. V lost 2 bases, J lost 7 bases, and 18 bases lay in between. The CDR3 nucleotides are TGTGCCAGCAGTTTAAGGCGGGTAGGGTCAGGGGAGCAGTACTTC. This gives the protein CASSLRRVGSGEQYF.

The chain couples TRBV10-3 to TRBJ1-2; D is possibly TRBD1 (5 bases). The CDR3 length is 14 residues. V was pared by 4 bases and J by 1 base, with 10 bases between. Germline CDR1 ENHRY, CDR2 SYGVKD. CDR3 protein: CAISADSLNYGYTF. The CDR3, as DNA: TGTGCCATCAGTGCAGACAGCCTTAACTATGGCTACACCTTC.

The V gene is TRBV11-3, the J gene TRBJ1-2; no clear D. This CDR3 has 13 residues. V lost 5 bases and J lost 3, with 10 bases in between. Germline V gives CDR1 SGHNT, CDR2 YENEEA. CDR3 amino acids: CASSPLSDYGYTF. The CDR3, as DNA: TGTGCCAGCAGCCCACTCTCCGACTATGGCTACACCTTC.

This clonotype was counted between two and nine times. The rearrangement joins TRBV29-1 to TRBJ2-7, with D maybe TRBD1 (6 bases). Looked up from germline, CDR1 is SQVTM and CDR2 is ANQGSEA. This CDR3 contains 15 residues. The ends were cut back, 4 bases at V and 5 bases at J, with 21 bases in the middle. CDR3 sequence: CSVAIYRQVWNEQYF. The CDR3 nucleotides read TGCAGCGTTGCGATATATCGACAGGTCTGGAACGAGCAGTACTTC.

This clonotype was detected only a few times. The DNA for the CDR3 is TGTGCCAGCAGTTTCTGGCTGACGACGACTGAGCAGTTCTTC. It specifies CASSFWLTTTEQFF. The chain employs TRBV28 and TRBJ2-1; D is uncertain. From germline, CDR1 is MDHEN and CDR2 SYDVKM. Trimming took 3 bases from V and 9 from J, leaving 15 bases between them. The CDR3 length is 14 residues.

This clonotype was seen repeatedly, ten times or more. The rearrangement uses TRBV12-3 or TRBV12-4 and TRBJ2-7; 13 bases fit TRBD2. J was trimmed by 2 bases and V by 6 bases; bases with no gene match: 1. This CDR3 is built from 14 residues. The DNA for the CDR3 is TGTGCCAGCAGCACTAGCGGGAGGGCCTACGAGCAGTACTTC. This translates into CASSTSGRAYEQYF.

This clonotype was detected a few times. The gene calls are TRBV24-1 and TRBJ2-1, with D possibly called TRBD1 or TRBD2 (5 bases each). CDR1 is KGHDR, CDR2 SFDVKD, per germline. The CDR3 loop spans 16 amino acids. Deletions cut 7 bases from V and 0 bases from J, with 15 bases between. The chain's CDR3 is CATSPLGESSYNEQFF. The CDR3 nucleotides are TGTGCCACCAGCCCCTTGGGGGAAAGCTCCTACAATGAGCAGTTCTTC.

There are many counts of this clonotype. The chain carries TRBV20-1 and TRBJ2-3; a possible D gene is TRBD2 (6 bases). V was trimmed by 5 bases and J by 0 bases, leaving 15 bases between them. The CDR3 sequence is 15 residues long. Per germline, CDR1 DFQATT and CDR2 SNEGSKA (reference sequence). Here the CDR3 reads CSALGVAASTDTQYF. The DNA of the CDR3 is TGCAGTGCTCTGGGGGTAGCGGCTAGCACAGATACGCAGTATTTT.

This rearrangement joins TRBV12-3 or TRBV12-4 to TRBJ1-4; no firm D call. The CDR3 runs to 15 residues. V lost 4 bases to trimming and J lost 2 bases, with 11 bases between them. CDR3 in DNA: TGTGCCAGCAGTTCTGGGCTTTGGACTAATGAAAAACTGTTTTTT. Protein sequence: CASSSGLWTNEKLFF.

This clonotype has just a few counts. The rearrangement joins TRBV20-1 to TRBJ1-5, with 10 bases lining up with TRBD1. V lost 5 bases and J lost 6; bases outside the gene matches: 13. The CDR3 extends over 16 amino acids. Germline CDR1 is DFQATT and CDR2 is SNEGSKA (reference sequence). The CDR3 DNA sequence: TGCAGTGCTCCGGACCCGGGACAGGGGAATAGTCAGCCCCAGCATTTT. Encoded protein: CSAPDPGQGNSQPQHF.

This clonotype was seen at least ten times. The chain has TRBV5-1 and TRBJ1-1, with a possible D match to TRBD1 (5 bases). The CDR3 has 13 amino acids. Germline CDR1 and CDR2: SGHRS and YFSETQ. Trimming pared 7 bases from V and 3 bases from J, leaving 13 bases between. CDR3 sequence reads: CASGAGGHTEAFF. CDR3 bases: TGCGCCAGCGGGGCCGGAGGGCACACTGAAGCTTTCTTT.

This clonotype was picked up a small number of times. The chain carries TRBV24-1 and TRBJ2-2, with D unclear. The CDR3 runs 13 residues. The V and J ends lost 10 bases and 5 bases respectively, with 13 bases between them. Germline-derived CDR1 and CDR2 are KGHDR and SFDVKD. In DNA, the CDR3 is TGTGCCACGACGAAGACCTCAACCGGGGAGCTGTTTTTT. Its translation is CATTKTSTGELFF.

Note on this clonotype: With a much larger clone just one base away, this may be a read error. J is TRBJ2-3 and V is TRBV12-3 or TRBV12-4; TRBD2 matches at 8 bases. V was clipped by 6 bases and J by 7 bases; unmatched bases: 15. CDR3 size: 16 residues. The CDR3 DNA reads TGTGCCAGCAGCACTCATTTTAGCGGGAAGGCTTATACGCAGTATTTT. Encoded protein: CASSTHFSGKAYTQYF.